One and the same sample provided the 15 T cell receptor beta chains below, sequenced in a study of human T cells and chemical hapten exposure. Time point reported: pre-sensitization, week 0. The treatment was: therapeutic diphenylcyclopropenone sensitization with weekly scalp DPC. Using its own MiXCR run on the RACE reads, TCRdb lists one record per CDR3 protein. The table includes a few hundred thousand distinct CDR3 sequences, approximately 8.6% detected once. The material sequenced was whole blood, taken in connection with sensitization to the hapten diphenylcyclopropenone (DPC). The receptors come from a woman aged 40 to 50 with alopecia areata. Some clones in this sample may be carry-over from other donors' samples.

This clonotype was seen a few times. V usage is TRBV25-1 and J usage is TRBJ2-7, with D tentatively TRBD2 (5 bases). The germline V and J ends were trimmed by 4 bases and 5 bases, with 12 bases remaining between them. CDR1 and CDR2 (germline): MGHDK, SYGVNS. The CDR3 contains 13 residues. The CDR3: CASSAYGNDEQYF. Here the CDR3 DNA reads TGTGCCAGCAGTGCCTACGGGAATGACGAGCAGTACTTC.

V gene TRBV5-1 combines with J gene TRBJ2-2; 7 bases are a match to TRBD1. The CDR3 runs 15 residues. With 3 bases clipped from V and 1 base from J, the junction kept 3 bases outside the gene matches. The V gene's germline CDR1 is SGHRS and CDR2 YFSETQ. The CDR3 nucleotides are TGCGCCAGCAGCTCCCGGACAGGGAACACCGGGGAGCTGTTTTTT. It specifies CASSSRTGNTGELFF.

In the case of this clonotype: This may come from a read error, since a much larger clone is one base off. This chain links TRBV10-3 with TRBJ2-7; no definite D call. This CDR3 has 12 residues. Germline CDR1 and CDR2: ENHRY and SYGVKD. V lost 4 bases to trimming and J lost 6 bases, with 10 bases between them. The CDR3 coding sequence is TGTGCCATCAGTGGTCAAACGGGCGAGCAGTACTTC. Translating it yields CAISGQTGEQYF.

The V call is TRBV2, the J call TRBJ1-6; 7 nucleotides line up with TRBD1. CDR1 is SNHLY, CDR2 FYNNEI, per germline. V dropped 11 bases and J dropped 7; count of bases not matched to a gene: 8. The CDR3 runs 13 residues. For the CDR3, the DNA is TGTGCCGGGACGGGACAGAACAATTCACCCCTCCACTTT. Protein sequence: CAGTGQNNSPLHF.

This clonotype was picked up a small number of times. The V call is TRBV7-8, the J call TRBJ2-1, with D unclear. The V end was cut by 5 bases, the J end by 3 bases, with 11 bases between. Germline CDR1 is SGHVS and CDR2 is FQNEAQ. The CDR3 loop spans 14 amino acids. The CDR3 nucleotides read TGTGCCAGCAGCCCCCAGCAGAGCTACAATGAGCAGTTCTTC. The encoded protein is CASSPQQSYNEQFF.

The V call is TRBV29-1, the J call TRBJ2-1, with a tentative D call TRBD1 (5 bases). Looked up from germline, CDR1 is SQVTM and CDR2 is ANQGSEA. V lost 7 bases, J lost 7 bases, and 17 bases lay in between. The CDR3 extends over 13 amino acids. CDR3 in amino acids: CSAEDQGGNEQFF. In DNA, the CDR3 is TGCAGCGCCGAGGACCAGGGTGGTAATGAGCAGTTCTTC.

This clonotype was seen many times. The chain uses TRBV4-3 and TRBJ2-1, with 13 positions matching TRBD2. This CDR3 contains 17 residues. V was pared by 4 bases and J by 0 bases, with 3 bases of the junction left unmatched. CDR1 is LGHNA and CDR2 is YSLEER in the germline V gene. In DNA form, the CDR3 reads TGCGCCAGCAGCCCTAGGACTAGCGGGAGCTCCTACAATGAGCAGTTCTTC. Translating it yields CASSPRTSGSSYNEQFF.

This clonotype turned up a few times. The chain uses TRBV18 and TRBJ1-5; the D is unclear. V shed 5 bases and J shed 4 bases, with 18 bases lying between them. The germline V gene encodes CDR1 KGHSH and CDR2 LQKENI. CDR3 length: 16 amino acids. CDR3 loop: CASSMVVATENQPQHF. CDR3 nucleotides: TGTGCCAGCTCAATGGTCGTAGCCACCGAAAATCAGCCCCAGCATTTT.

The chain carries TRBV20-1 and TRBJ2-1; 13 bases fit TRBD2. The junction had 5 bases not matched to a gene; V was cut back by 6 bases and J by 0 bases. Looked up from germline, CDR1 is DFQATT and CDR2 is SNEGSKA (reference sequence). The length of the CDR3 is 16 residues. The CDR3 DNA reads as TGCAGTGCAAAGAGGACTAGCGGGAGCTCCTACAATGAGCAGTTCTTC. Translating it yields CSAKRTSGSSYNEQFF.

With regard to this clonotype: Compared with germline, one end of the junction differs, possibly owing to a read error. This sequence joins TRBV12-3 or TRBV12-4 and TRBJ2-7, with a tentative D call TRBD2 (5 bases). The CDR3 runs to 14 residues. The chain's CDR3 is CVSRPAGGGYEQYF. The CDR3 nucleotides are TGTGTCAGCCGTCCCGCCGGCGGAGGATACGAGCAGTACTTC.

This clonotype appeared a few times. V is TRBV3-1 and J is TRBJ2-3; no clear D gene. The V end was cut by 0 bases, the J end by 4 bases, with 8 bases between. The V gene's germline CDR1 is LGHDT and CDR2 YNNKEL (reference sequence). This CDR3 is built from 14 residues. CDR3: CASSQEAFADTQYF. The CDR3 DNA is TGTGCCAGCAGCCAAGAAGCGTTCGCAGATACGCAGTATTTT.

This clonotype was counted between two and nine times. The rearrangement links TRBV10-3 to TRBJ2-7; D remains ambiguous. The CDR3 is 12 amino acids. Deletions cut 10 bases from V and 0 bases from J, with 10 bases between. CDR1 and CDR2 from the germline V gene are ENHRY and SYGVKD. The CDR3 sequence: CATKNSSYEQYF. CDR3 coding DNA: TGTGCCACCAAGAATAGCTCCTACGAGCAGTACTTC.

This clonotype was seen only a few times. J is TRBJ2-2 and V is TRBV27; 8 nucleotides align to TRBD2. Trimming cost V 4 bases and J 7 bases; bases outside gene matches: 8. CDR3 length: 15 residues. Germline V gives CDR1 MNHEY, CDR2 SMNVEV (reference sequence). CDR3 region: CASSSSGRTGGELFF. The CDR3 DNA reads as TGTGCCAGCAGTTCCAGCGGGAGAACGGGCGGGGAGCTGTTTTTT.

Only a few counts were recorded for this clonotype. The CDR3 DNA sequence: TGTGCCAGCAGTTCACGGGTGGGCGAGCAGTACTTC. It yields the protein CASSSRVGEQYF. The chain has TRBV28 and TRBJ2-7; unclear D gene. Trimming took 4 bases from V and 6 from J, leaving 10 bases between them. CDR3 length: 12 amino acids. Germline CDR1 is MDHEN and CDR2 is SYDVKM. Combining the CDR3 with reference TRBV28 and TRBJ2-7 gives the whole variable domain DVKVTQSSRYLVKRTGEKVFLECVQDMDHENMFWYRQDPGLGLRLIYFSYDVKMKEKGDIPEGYSVSREKKERFSLILESASTNQTSMYLCASSSRVGEQYFGPGTRLTVT.

This chain links TRBV18 with TRBJ1-5; D remains ambiguous. Germline lookup yields CDR1 KGHSH and CDR2 LQKENI. The CDR3 length is 13 residues. V lost 3 bases and J lost 4, with 7 bases in between. CDR3 loop: CASSPGRNQPQHF. CDR3 coding DNA: TGTGCCAGCTCACCGGGCAGGAATCAGCCCCAGCATTTT.